There are a few counts of the clone carrying this T cell receptor (beta chain). Its target is unknown. Sequencing was performed with immunoSEQ multiplex PCR; in TCRdb, only in-frame clones are kept and a portion is missing. The sample holds more than 150,000 clones; about 72% are singletons and the top ten take around an eighth. About 2 micrograms of genomic DNA, which was extracted from cryopreserved PBMCs, served as the material used for the TCR beta libraries. This record belongs to a study of cytotoxic CD8 clonotypes in ibrutinib-treated CLL. At the level of the study: Response samples were taken after a median of roughly 11 months on treatment, range 6 to 36. Mean values per sample were a few hundred thousand productive templates and more than 90,000 productive rearrangements.

Study-level points and caveats: Timing of sampling differed between sustained-remission and progressing patients.

CDR1 and CDR2 (germline): SGHVS, FQNEAQ. Trimming stripped 8 bases from V and 4 bases from J, with 10 bases between. There are 12 residues in the CDR3. The source material was PBMCs, sampled after 24 months of ibrutinib treatment. The receptor's source is a human donor with chronic lymphocytic leukemia. The chain carries TRBV7-8 and TRBJ2-3, with unresolved D. CDR3 nucleotide sequence: TGTGCCAGCCGCCGTCTCGCAGATACGCAGTATTTT. Its protein is CASRRLADTQYF.